One and the same sample provided the 6 T cell receptor beta chains below, sequenced in a study of cytomegalovirus exposure and HLA in healthy donors. Use of 60 Vbeta and 13 Jbeta primers characterized the PCR. This table comes from immunoSEQ multiplex PCR, and its TCRdb copy is limited to in-frame clones, with some not included. Of 120,000 to 150,000 clones listed, 80% were seen once; the top ten hold about 5%. What was sequenced was PBMCs. The receptor source for this set is a male donor in good health and CMV-seronegative.

The V call is TRBV10-1, the J call TRBJ2-7; no clear D. The CDR3 spans 13 residues. The V and J ends lost 7 bases and 5 bases respectively, with 15 bases between them. The germline V gene has CDR1 WNHNN and CDR2 SYGVQD (reference sequence). CDR3 sequence: CASMEKPVHEQYF. CDR3 sequence (DNA): TGCGCCAGCATGGAGAAGCCCGTCCACGAGCAGTACTTC.

The rearrangement uses TRBV11-1 and TRBJ2-7; 7 positions agree with TRBD1. Trimming removed 5 bases from V and 0 bases from J; junction bases left unmatched: 7. Germline V CDR1 and CDR2: SGHAT, FQDESV (reference sequence). CDR3 length: 15 amino acids. CDR3 nucleotides: TGTGCCAGCAGCGTAGGGACAGAGAGCTCCTACGAGCAGTACTTC. This encodes CASSVGTESSYEQYF.

V gene TRBV19 combines with J gene TRBJ1-2; D is undetermined. V lost 7 bases and J lost 1, with 10 bases in between. Germline V gene data show CDR1 as LNHDA and CDR2 as SQIVND (reference sequence). CDR3 length: 13 residues. CDR3 nucleotides: TGTGCCAGTAAAGCCCCCGGTAACTATGGCTACACCTTC. It specifies CASKAPGNYGYTF.

This clone was detected only once. The chain uses TRBV5-4 and TRBJ2-7; 12 positions agree with TRBD2. Losses at the gene ends were 4 bases for V and 7 bases for J; bases not matched to a gene: 9. Germline CDR1 reads SGHNT; CDR2 reads YYREEE (reference sequence). The CDR3 is 15 amino acids. The CDR3 sequence: CASSGPSGGAREQYF. Here the CDR3 DNA reads TGTGCCAGCAGCGGCCCTAGCGGGGGGGCGAGAGAGCAGTACTTC.

This clone was seen only once. The chain recombines TRBV5-5 with TRBJ1-5; D gene ambiguous. The V end was cut by 5 bases, the J end by 1 base, with 10 bases between. The V gene's germline CDR1 is SGHKS and CDR2 YYEKEE (reference sequence). The CDR3 consists of 14 residues. CDR3 DNA sequence: TGTGCCAGCAGTTATATTGTCAGCAATCAGCCCCAGCATTTT. This gives the protein CASSYIVSNQPQHF.

This clone was counted a few times. The rearrangement links TRBV5-1 to TRBJ1-5; 8 bases are shared with TRBD1. CDR1 and CDR2 (germline): SGHRS, YFSETQ. This CDR3 is 14 amino acids long. Trimming removed 3 bases from V and 7 bases from J; junction bases left unmatched: 6. The CDR3 is CASSSDRVGQPQHF. In DNA form, the CDR3 reads TGCGCCAGCAGCTCGGACAGGGTGGGCCAGCCCCAGCATTTT.